A single count supports the clone carrying this T cell receptor beta chain. Methods used by the authors: Reference gene primer amplification yielded estimated nucleated cell counts. Profiled with immunoSEQ multiplex PCR; TCRdb holds only in-frame clones, not every one. V and J calls and clone size follow that table, whereas D and trimming were derived from the DNA. Among just over 350,000 clones listed, roughly 87% were seen once. These data are taken from a study of blood T cell repertoires in COVID-19. The participants were between roughly 18 and 100 years old and came from under 25 US areas. V shed 7 bases and J 2 bases; nucleotides not matched to a gene: 7. The CDR3 runs to 13 residues. Germline values: CDR1 GTSNPN, CDR2 SVGIG (reference sequence).

This chain links TRBV30 with TRBJ2-5, with TRBD1 matching 7 bases. The material sequenced was PBMCs or T cells enriched from blood (not recorded which). This sequence was found in a woman in her 30s who had recovered from COVID-19. The CDR3 here is CALDRWPQETQYF. CDR3 sequence (DNA): TGTGCCTTGGACAGGTGGCCTCAAGAGACCCAGTACTTC.